The 32 T cell receptor beta chains below all came from one sample that was sequenced in a study of regulatory T cells in long-lasting Graves disease. TCR beta libraries were built with iRepertoire HTBI primers and Arm-PCR of CDR3 regions. TCRdb reprocessed the multiplex PCR reads via MiXCR and lists one record per CDR3 protein. The data contain about 430,000 distinct CDR3 sequences, roughly 21% of them seen just once; the ten biggest clones take up roughly an eighth. The time point is: persistent/refractory GD, antithyroid drugs over 5 years with positive TRAb. Generation of the TCR library employed RNA extracted from PBMCs. The material sequenced was peripheral blood mononuclear cells (PBMCs), taken when the disease was refractory, from a patient treated with antithyroid drugs. These TCRs come from a female donor with Graves disease.

This clonotype was recorded many times. V and J are TRBV2 and TRBJ1-5; a possible D gene is TRBD1 (6 bases). Germline V gene sequence: CDR1 SNHLY, CDR2 FYNNEI. The CDR3 loop spans 15 amino acids. V dropped 4 bases and J dropped 2 bases, with 12 bases sitting between them. DNA for the CDR3: TGTGCCAGCAGTGGGACGGGGGCGCGCAATCAGCCCCAGCATTTT. It yields the protein CASSGTGARNQPQHF.

The CDR3 DNA follows: TGCAGTGCCCGGCCGACGGGGGACTTCGAAGAGACCCAGTACTTC. The encoded protein is CSARPTGDFEETQYF. The chain has TRBV20-1 and TRBJ2-5, with D maybe TRBD2 (6 bases). Germline values: CDR1 DFQATT, CDR2 SNEGSKA (reference sequence). Trimming shortened V by 6 bases and J by 3 bases, and 20 bases separated the two germline ends. The CDR3 covers 15 residues.

This clonotype has a count of ten or more. This chain joins TRBV12-5 and TRBJ1-2; no clear D gene. Germline lookup yields CDR1 LGHNT and CDR2 FRNRAP. The CDR3 has 11 residues. The V and J ends lost 6 bases and 3 bases respectively, with 5 bases between them. CDR3 DNA: TGTGCTAGTGGGGGCCACTATGGCTACACCTTC. Encoded protein: CASGGHYGYTF. The full variable domain, its missing parts supplied by reference TRBV12-5 and TRBJ1-2, is DARVTQTPRHKVTEMGQEVTMRCQPILGHNTVFWYRQTMMQGLELLAYFRNRAPLDDSGMPKDRFSAEMPDATLATLKIQPSEPRDSAVYFCASGGHYGYTFGSGTRLTVV.

This clonotype was recorded many times. V is TRBV28 and J is TRBJ1-4; D might be TRBD1 (5 bases). The germline V gene has CDR1 MDHEN and CDR2 SYDVKM. Deletions cut 3 bases from V and 3 bases from J, with 11 bases between. The CDR3 length is 15 residues. The CDR3: CASSLDGTANEKLFF. CDR3 in DNA: TGTGCCAGCAGTTTGGACGGGACGGCTAATGAAAAACTGTTTTTT.

Ten or more counts support this clonotype. The gene calls are TRBV24-1 and TRBJ2-7; a weak D match, TRBD2 (5 bases). This CDR3 has 15 residues. Germline V gene data show CDR1 as KGHDR and CDR2 as SFDVKD. Trimming removed 2 bases from V and 2 bases from J, with 12 bases in between. The CDR3 loop reads CATSDSGGRTYEQYF. The CDR3 nucleotides are TGTGCCACCAGTGATTCAGGAGGCAGAACCTACGAGCAGTACTTC.

This clonotype was observed many times. This rearrangement joins TRBV27 to TRBJ2-5; 9 bases align to TRBD1. The V gene's germline CDR1 is MNHEY and CDR2 SMNVEV (reference sequence). This CDR3 contains 14 residues. J gave up 4 bases and V 6 bases, and 6 bases lay outside the gene matches. CDR3 bases: TGTGCCAGCAGATCACAGGGGGCGGGAGAGACCCAGTACTTC. The encoded protein is CASRSQGAGETQYF.

Remarks on this clonotype: One end of the junction does not line up with germline, which may come from a read error. The chain links TRBV7-8 to TRBJ1-6, with no clear D. CDR1 SGHVS and CDR2 FQNEAQ come from the germline V gene. This CDR3 region has 14 residues. The DNA for the CDR3 is TGCGCCAGCAGCCAAGACGATGGGCGCTCACCCCTCCACTTT. It translates to CASSQDDGRSPLHF.

V and J are TRBV20-1 and TRBJ2-2; possibly TRBD2 for D (5 bases). CDR1 is DFQATT and CDR2 is SNEGSKA in the germline V gene (reference sequence). The CDR3 covers 15 residues. The V end was cut by 2 bases, the J end by 8 bases, with 18 bases between. Here the CDR3 reads CSARSPTSTRGELFF. DNA of the CDR3: TGCAGTGCTAGATCCCCTACTAGTACTCGAGGGGAGCTGTTTTTT.

This clonotype was seen repeatedly, ten times or more. The chain employs TRBV2 and TRBJ1-2, with TRBD1 matching 7 bases. The ends lost 8 bases at V and 4 bases at J; junction bases unmatched: 4. The CDR3 is 12 amino acids. Germline lookup yields CDR1 SNHLY and CDR2 FYNNEI. The DNA of the CDR3 is TGTGCCAGCGCTTGGGACAGCTATGGCTACACCTTC. Protein: CASAWDSYGYTF.

The genes are TRBV3-1 and TRBJ2-2, with 14 bases fitting TRBD2. V lost 5 bases to trimming and J lost 7 bases; unmatched junction nucleotides: 15. Per germline, CDR1 LGHDT and CDR2 YNNKEL (reference sequence). The CDR3 sequence is 19 residues long. The CDR3 loop reads CASSSLQGLAGVYGGELFF. In nucleotides, the CDR3 is TGTGCCAGCAGCTCACTCCAGGGACTAGCGGGAGTCTATGGCGGGGAGCTGTTTTTT.

The chain couples TRBV20-1 to TRBJ2-7; 12 nucleotides agree with TRBD2. CDR1 and CDR2 from the germline V gene are DFQATT and SNEGSKA (reference sequence). This CDR3 contains 15 residues. The ends lost 6 bases at V and 5 bases at J; junction bases unmatched: 11. The CDR3 here is CSAARLAGGPNEQYF. Here the CDR3 DNA reads TGCAGTGCCGCTAGGCTAGCGGGAGGGCCGAACGAGCAGTACTTC.

This clonotype occurred many times. The chain recombines TRBV12-3 or TRBV12-4 with TRBJ1-2; 9 positions agree with TRBD1. V lost 3 bases and J lost 6; bases outside the gene matches: 8. The CDR3 spans 15 residues. CDR3 in amino acids: CASSFLRDRADGYTF. The CDR3 nucleotides read TGTGCCAGCAGTTTCCTCCGGGACAGGGCGGATGGCTACACCTTC.

The rearrangement links TRBV28 to TRBJ2-1, with 8 bases aligning to TRBD2. Germline V gene lookup returns CDR1 MDHEN and CDR2 SYDVKM. The CDR3 spans 16 residues. With V trimmed by 2 bases and J by 0 bases, 3 bases remained unmatched. The CDR3: CASSLTSGNSYNEQFF. In DNA form, the CDR3 reads TGTGCCAGCAGTTTAACTAGCGGCAACTCCTACAATGAGCAGTTCTTC.

The genes are TRBV4-1 and TRBJ2-5; TRBD2 aligns across 8 bases. This CDR3 has 15 amino acids. Losses at the gene ends were 0 bases for V and 4 bases for J; bases not matched to a gene: 4. Looked up from germline, CDR1 is MGHRA and CDR2 is YSYEKL. Here the CDR3 DNA reads TGCGCCAGCAGCCAAGAACTAGCGGAAGGAGAGACCCAGTACTTC. Translated, it gives CASSQELAEGETQYF.

As regards this clonotype: A much larger clonotype is one base distant, so this may be a read error. J is TRBJ2-5 and V is TRBV7-8, with D possibly matching TRBD2 (6 bases). Germline values: CDR1 SGHVS, CDR2 FQNEAQ. The CDR3 runs 16 residues. The V gene lost 1 base and the J gene lost 1 base, with 13 bases spanning the gap. CDR3 amino acids: CASSLGASESQETQYF. CDR3 coding DNA: TGTGCCAGCAGCTTAGGGGCTAGCGAATCCCAAGAGACCCAGTACTTC.

This clonotype was picked up many times. This chain links TRBV10-3 with TRBJ2-3; the match to TRBD2 covers 8 bases. With V trimmed by 0 bases and J by 5 bases, 1 base remained unmatched. This CDR3 has 14 residues. Germline CDR1 reads ENHRY; CDR2 reads SYGVKD. The CDR3 reads CAISESAGGDTQYF. CDR3 nucleotide sequence: TGTGCCATCAGTGAGTCCGCGGGAGGAGATACGCAGTATTTT.

V and J are TRBV5-6 and TRBJ2-2, with 7 bases aligning to TRBD1. V dropped 3 bases and J dropped 3; count of bases not matched to a gene: 5. The germline gives CDR1 SGHDT, CDR2 YYEEEE. This CDR3 contains 15 residues. The chain's CDR3 is CASSYTDRDTGELFF. The CDR3, as DNA: TGTGCCAGCAGCTACACTGACAGGGACACCGGGGAGCTGTTTTTT.

On this clonotype itself: This may arise from a read error, as a much more abundant clone is one base away. The V and J genes are TRBV7-2 and TRBJ2-2; TRBD1 agrees at 8 bases. The CDR3 sequence is 15 residues long. Germline lookup yields CDR1 SGHTA and CDR2 FQGNSA. CDR3 region: CVSSFRGQGTGELFF. CDR3 nucleotides: TGTGTCAGCAGCTTCAGGGGGCAAGGGACCGGGGAGCTGTTTTTT. Full variable domain (missing parts from reference TRBV7-2 and TRBJ2-2): GAGVSQSPSNKVTEKGKDVELRCDPISGHTALYWYRQSLGQGLEFLIYFQGNSAPDKSGLPSDRFSAERTGGSVSTLTIQRTQQEDSAVYLCVSSFRGQGTGELFFGEGSRLTVL.

This clonotype has a count of ten or more. The J gene is TRBJ2-7, the V gene TRBV12-3 or TRBV12-4, with 9 positions matching TRBD1. There are 15 residues in the CDR3. Losses at the gene ends were 6 bases for V and 5 bases for J; bases not matched to a gene: 11. CDR3 DNA sequence: TGTGCCAGCAGCAGGGGGGGACAGGGCTTCAACGAGCAGTACTTC. It specifies CASSRGGQGFNEQYF.

This clonotype appeared a few times. CDR3 nucleotide sequence: TGCAGCGCTGCTTCGACAGGAGGAGTTGTAGAGACCCAGTACTTC. Translating gives CSAASTGGVVETQYF. The chain has TRBV29-1 and TRBJ2-5, with TRBD1 as a possible D gene (6 bases). The CDR3 consists of 15 residues. V was cut by 7 bases and J by 4 bases, with 22 bases left in between. CDR1 and CDR2 from the germline V gene are SQVTM and ANQGSEA.

In this sample, this clonotype turned up once. The rearrangement uses TRBV20-1 and TRBJ2-1; tentative D call: TRBD2 (7 bases). The CDR3 extends over 13 amino acids. In germline, CDR1 is DFQATT, CDR2 SNEGSKA (reference sequence). V was shortened by 8 bases and J by 9 bases, with 20 bases between the two germline ends. This chain's CDR3 is CSTYREGTSEQFF. The CDR3 DNA reads TGCAGTACCTACAGGGAGGGGACAAGTGAGCAGTTCTTC.

V is TRBV12-3 or TRBV12-4 and J is TRBJ2-2, with unresolved D. Trimming removed 2 bases from V and 4 bases from J, with 14 bases in between. CDR3 size: 16 residues. CDR3 sequence (DNA): TGTGCCAGCAGTTTAACCCTCCCCACGGGCACCGGGGAGCTGTTTTTT. Amino acid sequence: CASSLTLPTGTGELFF.

This clonotype was picked up a small number of times. This chain connects TRBV28 to TRBJ2-1; 8 bases agree with TRBD1. J lost 5 bases, V lost 7 bases, and 13 bases had no gene match. This CDR3 is built from 16 residues. Germline V gene data show CDR1 as MDHEN and CDR2 as SYDVKM. DNA of the CDR3: TGTGCCAGCACCTCCCCGCCGGGACAGGAAAACAATGAGCAGTTCTTC. Amino acids: CASTSPPGQENNEQFF.

The rearrangement joins TRBV20-1 to TRBJ2-2; D is ambiguous. The germline CDR1 and CDR2 sequences are DFQATT and SNEGSKA (reference sequence). The V end was cut by 5 bases, the J end by 6 bases, with 13 bases between. The CDR3 sequence is 13 residues long. CDR3 nucleotides: TGCAGTGCTCTCCGGTCATTCCCCGGGGAGCTGTTTTTT. Translating it yields CSALRSFPGELFF.

This CDR3 reads CASSPRYSGADNEQYF. CDR3 nucleotides: TGTGCCAGCTCACCACGGTATTCGGGAGCGGACAACGAGCAGTACTTC. J is TRBJ2-7 and V is TRBV18, with a possible D match to TRBD2 (6 bases). The CDR3 extends over 16 amino acids. Germline CDR1 reads KGHSH; CDR2 reads LQKENI. V was shortened by 1 base and J by 5 bases, with 18 bases between the two germline ends.

This clonotype was counted at least ten times. The gene calls are TRBV19 and TRBJ1-5; a weak D match, TRBD1 (6 bases). V was shortened by 10 bases and J by 6 bases, with 22 bases between the two germline ends. The germline V gene has CDR1 LNHDA and CDR2 SQIVND (reference sequence). The CDR3 spans 15 residues. DNA for the CDR3: TGTGCCACCCGCGGAGGGGCAGGGGTGAGTCAGCCCCAGCATTTT. It translates to CATRGGAGVSQPQHF.

This clonotype was seen a few times. J is TRBJ2-5 and V is TRBV7-8; D may be TRBD1 or TRBD2 (5 bases each). The CDR3 has 16 residues. Germline V gene data show CDR1 as SGHVS and CDR2 as FQNEAQ. The germline V and J ends were trimmed by 6 bases and 2 bases, with 19 bases remaining between them. The CDR3 region is CASRTRDPWGQETQYF. CDR3 in DNA: TGTGCCAGCAGAACACGGGACCCTTGGGGGCAAGAGACCCAGTACTTC.

This sequence joins TRBV25-1 and TRBJ2-1; no reliable D call. The CDR3 sequence is 15 residues long. Germline assignment: CDR1 MGHDK and CDR2 SYGVNS. With 1 base removed from V and 2 bases from J, the gap between germline ends came to 9 bases. CDR3 nucleotide sequence: TGTGCCAGCAGTGAATTGACACAAACCTACAATGAGCAGTTCTTC. Residues: CASSELTQTYNEQFF. The variable domain in full, with the rest retrieved from reference TRBV25-1 and TRBJ2-1, is EADIYQTPRYLVIGTGKKITLECSQTMGHDKMYWYQQDPGMELHLIHYSYGVNSTEKGDLSSESTVSRIRTEHFPLTLESARPSHTSQYLCASSELTQTYNEQFFGPGTRLTVL.

As to this clonotype: A much larger clone is a single base away; this may be a read error. This chain uses TRBV11-1 with TRBJ2-7; 8 bases fit TRBD2. This CDR3 has 14 residues. Germline-derived CDR1 and CDR2 are SGHAT and FQDESV (reference sequence). CDR3 in amino acids: CASSTSGASYERYF. The CDR3 DNA reads TGTGCCAGCAGCACTAGCGGCGCCTCCTACGAGCGGTACTTC.

The rearrangement links TRBV29-1 to TRBJ1-2; 7 nucleotides agree with TRBD1. V lost 4 bases, J lost 3 bases, and 14 bases stayed unmatched. The germline CDR1 and CDR2 sequences are SQVTM and ANQGSEA. The CDR3 is made up of 16 amino acids. CDR3 residues: CSVGALGTVQDYGYTF. CDR3 in DNA: TGCAGCGTTGGGGCTTTGGGGACAGTCCAGGACTATGGCTACACCTTC.

This clonotype occurred many times. The rearrangement joins TRBV13 to TRBJ2-7; the D gene is possibly TRBD1 (6 bases). V was pared by 1 base and J by 4 bases, with 14 bases between. The CDR3 is made up of 15 amino acids. Per the germline V gene, CDR1 is PRHDT and CDR2 is FYEKMQ (reference sequence). The CDR3: CASSLEGKQGYEQYF. The CDR3 DNA reads TGTGCCAGCAGCTTAGAGGGGAAACAGGGTTACGAGCAGTACTTC.

With regard to this clonotype: A much larger clone differs by one base, so this may be a read error. Given the absence of the conserved phenylalanine or tryptophan at the CDR3 end, a read error is likely. The V and J genes are TRBV6-5 and TRBJ2-2; D unresolved. Trimming cost V 0 bases and J 3 bases, with 5 bases left between them. The CDR3 is 14 amino acids. Germline-derived CDR1 and CDR2 are MNHEY and SVGAGI. In nucleotides, the CDR3 is TGTGCCAGCAGTTACTCGGACCACACCGGGGAGCTGTTTCTT. Protein sequence: CASSYSDHTGELFL.